The present T cell receptor (beta chain) was sequenced within a study of blood T cell repertoires in COVID-19. Germline CDR1 and CDR2: MNHEY and SVGAGI. This CDR3 contains 14 residues. The V and J ends lost 0 bases and 2 bases respectively, with 5 bases between them. Clones were read by immunoSEQ multiplex PCR, and TCRdb kept only the in-frame ones, dropping some. This table holds about 190,000 clones, 86% found once. This rearrangement joins TRBV6-5 to TRBJ1-5; D gene ambiguous. Source material: PBMCs or T cells enriched from blood (not recorded which). The TCR was taken from a woman between 40 and 55 years old in a cohort exposed to, infected with or recovered from COVID-19 (not recorded which). In DNA, the CDR3 is TGTGCCAGCAGTTACTCGAGAGGCAATCAGCCCCAGCATTTT. Translated: CASSYSRGNQPQHF.